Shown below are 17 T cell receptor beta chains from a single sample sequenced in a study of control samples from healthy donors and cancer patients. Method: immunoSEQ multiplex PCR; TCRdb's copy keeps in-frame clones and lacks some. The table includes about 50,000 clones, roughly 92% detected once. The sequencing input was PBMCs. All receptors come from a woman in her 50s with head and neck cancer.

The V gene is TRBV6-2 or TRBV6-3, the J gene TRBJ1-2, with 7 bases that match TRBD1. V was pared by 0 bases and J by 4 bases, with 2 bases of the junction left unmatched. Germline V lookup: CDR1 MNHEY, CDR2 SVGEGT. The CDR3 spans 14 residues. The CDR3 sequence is CASSYSSGGYGYTF. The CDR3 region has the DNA TGTGCCAGCAGTTACTCGTCAGGGGGCTATGGCTACACCTTC.

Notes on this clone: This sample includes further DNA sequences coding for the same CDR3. The CDR3 DNA reads TGTGCCACCAGTGATTTGCAAGTGGGGACTAGCGGTCCCCGGGACACCGGGGAGCTGTTTTTT. Translating it yields CATSDLQVGTSGPRDTGELFF. This sequence joins TRBV24-1 and TRBJ2-2, with TRBD2 matching over 11 bases. J gave up 3 bases and V 0 bases, and 14 bases lay outside the gene matches. This CDR3 spans 21 amino acids. The germline V gene has CDR1 KGHDR and CDR2 SFDVKD.

The CDR3 sequence is CASSLFGDRANEQYF. In DNA, the CDR3 is TGCGCCAGCAGCTTGTTCGGTGACAGGGCCAACGAGCAGTACTTC. The rearrangement joins TRBV5-1 to TRBJ2-7; 7 bases align to TRBD1. There are 15 residues in the CDR3. V lost 1 base, J lost 5 bases, and 9 bases stayed unmatched. Germline CDR1 SGHRS, CDR2 YFSETQ.

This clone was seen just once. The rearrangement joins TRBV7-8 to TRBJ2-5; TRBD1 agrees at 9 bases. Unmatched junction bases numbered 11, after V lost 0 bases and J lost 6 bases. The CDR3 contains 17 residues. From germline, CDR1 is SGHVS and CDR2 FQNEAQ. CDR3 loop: CASSLALNTGGAKTQYF. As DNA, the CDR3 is TGTGCCAGCAGCTTAGCGCTAAATACAGGGGGCGCGAAGACCCAGTACTTC.

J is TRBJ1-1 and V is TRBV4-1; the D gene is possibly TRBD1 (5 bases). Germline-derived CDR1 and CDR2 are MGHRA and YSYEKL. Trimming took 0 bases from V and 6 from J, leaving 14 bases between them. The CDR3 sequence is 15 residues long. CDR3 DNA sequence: TGCGCCAGCAGCCAAGATCCCCAGGGTAACCCTGAAGCTTTCTTT. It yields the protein CASSQDPQGNPEAFF.

The chain's CDR3 is CASSLVGGPGEQFF. CDR3 nucleotide sequence: TGTGCCAGCAGTCTCGTCGGGGGACCGGGGGAGCAGTTCTTC. This chain links TRBV27 with TRBJ2-1; tentatively, D is TRBD2 (6 bases). V was pared by 5 bases and J by 10 bases, with 18 bases between. The germline gives CDR1 MNHEY, CDR2 SMNVEV (reference sequence). The CDR3 contains 14 residues.

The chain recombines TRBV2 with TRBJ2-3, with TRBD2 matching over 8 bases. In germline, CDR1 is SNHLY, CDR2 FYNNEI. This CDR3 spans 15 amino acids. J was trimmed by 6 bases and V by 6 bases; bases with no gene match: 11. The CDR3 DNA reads TGTGCCAGCAGCGAGGAAGCGGGGGTAGGCGATACGCAGTATTTT. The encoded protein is CASSEEAGVGDTQYF.

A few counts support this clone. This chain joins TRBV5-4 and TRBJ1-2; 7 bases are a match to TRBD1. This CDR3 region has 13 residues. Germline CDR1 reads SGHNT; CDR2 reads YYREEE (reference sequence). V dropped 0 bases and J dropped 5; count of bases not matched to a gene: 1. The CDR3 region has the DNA TGTGCCAGCAGCTTGGACAGGGGTTATGGCTACACCTTC. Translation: CASSLDRGYGYTF. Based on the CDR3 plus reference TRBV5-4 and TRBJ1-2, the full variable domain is ETGVTQSPTHLIKTRGQQVTLRCSSQSGHNTVSWYQQALGQGPQFIFQYYREEENGRGNFPPRFSGLQFPNYSSELNVNALELDDSALYLCASSLDRGYGYTFGSGTRLTVV.

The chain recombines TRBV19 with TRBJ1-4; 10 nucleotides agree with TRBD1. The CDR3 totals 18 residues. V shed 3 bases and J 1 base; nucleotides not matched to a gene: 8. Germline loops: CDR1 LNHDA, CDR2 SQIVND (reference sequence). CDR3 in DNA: TGTGCCAGTAGTATGAGGGACAGGGGTTTGGGAACTAATGAAAAACTGTTTTTT. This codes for CASSMRDRGLGTNEKLFF.

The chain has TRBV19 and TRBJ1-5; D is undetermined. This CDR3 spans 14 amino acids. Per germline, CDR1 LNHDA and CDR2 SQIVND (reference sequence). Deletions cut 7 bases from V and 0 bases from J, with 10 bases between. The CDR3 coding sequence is TGTGCCAGTACCCTACACGTTAGCAATCAGCCCCAGCATTTT. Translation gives CASTLHVSNQPQHF.

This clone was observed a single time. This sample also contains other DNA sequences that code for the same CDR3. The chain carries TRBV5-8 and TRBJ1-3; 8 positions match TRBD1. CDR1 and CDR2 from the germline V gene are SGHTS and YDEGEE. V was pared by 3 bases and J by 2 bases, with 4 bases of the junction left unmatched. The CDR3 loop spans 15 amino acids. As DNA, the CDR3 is TGTGCCAGCAGCTCGGACAGGGTACCTGGAAACACCATATATTTT. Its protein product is CASSSDRVPGNTIYF.

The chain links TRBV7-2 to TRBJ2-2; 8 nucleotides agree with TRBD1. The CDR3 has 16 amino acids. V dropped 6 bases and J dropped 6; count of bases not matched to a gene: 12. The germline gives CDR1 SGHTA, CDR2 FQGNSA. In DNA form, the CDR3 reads TGTGCCAGCAGATCCGACAGGGGAAGGCACGCCGGGGAGCTGTTTTTT. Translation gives CASRSDRGRHAGELFF.

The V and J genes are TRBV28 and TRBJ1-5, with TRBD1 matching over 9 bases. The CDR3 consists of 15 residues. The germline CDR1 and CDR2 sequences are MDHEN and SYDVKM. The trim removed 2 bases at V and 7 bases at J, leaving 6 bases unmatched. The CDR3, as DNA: TGTGCCAGCAGTTTAAACAGGGGGCGCGGACAGCCCCAGCATTTT. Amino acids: CASSLNRGRGQPQHF.

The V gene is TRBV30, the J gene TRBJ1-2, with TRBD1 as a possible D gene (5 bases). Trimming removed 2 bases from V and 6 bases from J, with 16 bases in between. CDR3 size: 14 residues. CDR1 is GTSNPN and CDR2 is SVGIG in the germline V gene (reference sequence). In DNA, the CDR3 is TGTGCCTGGAGTAGAGGCCAGGGAGGAAATGGCTACACCTTC. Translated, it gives CAWSRGQGGNGYTF.

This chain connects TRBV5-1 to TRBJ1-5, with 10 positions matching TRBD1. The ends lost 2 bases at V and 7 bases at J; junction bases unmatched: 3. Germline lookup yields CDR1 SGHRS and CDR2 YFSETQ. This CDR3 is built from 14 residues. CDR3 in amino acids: CASSLGTGEQPQHF. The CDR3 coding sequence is TGCGCCAGCAGCTTAGGGACAGGGGAACAGCCCCAGCATTTT.

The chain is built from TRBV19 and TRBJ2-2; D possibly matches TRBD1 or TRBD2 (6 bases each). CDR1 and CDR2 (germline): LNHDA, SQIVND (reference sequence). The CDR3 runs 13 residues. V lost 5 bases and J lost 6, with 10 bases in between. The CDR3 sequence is CASSSRGPGELFF. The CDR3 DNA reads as TGTGCCAGTAGTTCTCGGGGGCCCGGGGAGCTGTTTTTT.

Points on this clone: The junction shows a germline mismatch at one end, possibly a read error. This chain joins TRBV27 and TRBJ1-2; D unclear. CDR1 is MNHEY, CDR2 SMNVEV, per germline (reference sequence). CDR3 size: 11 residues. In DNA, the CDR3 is TGTGCCGGCAGCCCAGGCTATGGCTACACCTTC. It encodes CAGSPGYGYTF.